This TCR beta chain was observed in a study of CXCR3-negative and CXCR3-positive naive CD8 T cells. Preparation of TRB cDNA libraries relied on 5' RACE carrying UMI labels. Reanalyzing the 5' RACE reads, TCRdb keeps one entry per CDR3 protein, without DNA. Recorded for this sample: over 20,000 distinct CDR3 sequences. In regard to this clonotype: The antigen is undetermined.

Per the germline V gene, CDR1 is SQVTM and CDR2 is ANQGSEA. The CDR3 has 17 amino acids. Findings of the study overall: TRBV-TRBJ usage was alike in naive CXCR3-negative and CXCR3-positive cells but differed in memory cells. Compared with CXCR3-negative naive cells, CXCR3-positive naive cells showed more hydrophobic TRB CDR3s.

The sequencing sample was made of naive CXCR3- CD8+ T cells from blood. This sample's subset: CD45RO-CCR7+CD27+CD95- naive CD8+ T cells lacking CXCR3 (TNR3-). The J gene is TRBJ2-1, the V gene TRBV29-1; the TRBD2 assignment by TCRdb is unverifiable without DNA. This receptor was identified in a human donor in good health. Some clones in this sample may be carry-over from other donors' samples. CDR3 sequence reads: CSAVAGTSGGSYNEQFF.